This T cell receptor (beta chain) appears in the sequencing data of a study of STAT5B mutations in CD4+ large granular lymphocyte leukemia. The overall study: Among healthy controls, a particular HLA allele went with more CDR3 'QG' motifs.

Healthy controls were blood donor buffy coats. Study-level findings and limits: TRBV06-family usage was enriched in top patient clones (8/27) versus controls (2/35).

Sequencing was at survey level. Assay used: immunoSEQ multiplex PCR; TCRdb lists only in-frame clones, some missing. The sample lists 20,000 to 25,000 clones, around 80% seen once, with 0.4% to 0.45% in the top ten. This CDR3 contains 16 residues. Germline values: CDR1 SGHTA, CDR2 FQGNSA. V dropped 3 bases and J dropped 2; count of bases not matched to a gene: 5. Remarks on this clone: What it binds is not known.

J is TRBJ2-7 and V is TRBV7-2; 12 bases map to TRBD1. Sequenced material: CD4+ T cells from blood buffy coats. The clonotype comes from a human donor in good health. Written as DNA, the CDR3 is TGTGCCAGCAGCTTGGCCGGGACAGGGGGCGCCTACGAGCAGTACTTC. It encodes CASSLAGTGGAYEQYF.